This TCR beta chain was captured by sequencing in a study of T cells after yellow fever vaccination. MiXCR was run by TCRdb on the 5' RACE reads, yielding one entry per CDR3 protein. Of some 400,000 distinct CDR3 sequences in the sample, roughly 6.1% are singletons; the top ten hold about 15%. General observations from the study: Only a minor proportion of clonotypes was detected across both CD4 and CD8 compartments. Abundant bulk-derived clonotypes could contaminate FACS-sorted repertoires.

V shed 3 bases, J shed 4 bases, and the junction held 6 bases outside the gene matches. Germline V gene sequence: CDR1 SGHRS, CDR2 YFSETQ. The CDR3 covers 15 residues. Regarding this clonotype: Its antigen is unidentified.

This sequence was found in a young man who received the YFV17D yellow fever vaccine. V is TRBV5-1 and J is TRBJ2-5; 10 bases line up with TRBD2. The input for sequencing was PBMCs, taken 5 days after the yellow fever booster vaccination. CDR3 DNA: TGCGCCAGCAGCTGGGGGACTAGCGATCGAGAGACCCAGTACTTC. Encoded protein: CASSWGTSDRETQYF.